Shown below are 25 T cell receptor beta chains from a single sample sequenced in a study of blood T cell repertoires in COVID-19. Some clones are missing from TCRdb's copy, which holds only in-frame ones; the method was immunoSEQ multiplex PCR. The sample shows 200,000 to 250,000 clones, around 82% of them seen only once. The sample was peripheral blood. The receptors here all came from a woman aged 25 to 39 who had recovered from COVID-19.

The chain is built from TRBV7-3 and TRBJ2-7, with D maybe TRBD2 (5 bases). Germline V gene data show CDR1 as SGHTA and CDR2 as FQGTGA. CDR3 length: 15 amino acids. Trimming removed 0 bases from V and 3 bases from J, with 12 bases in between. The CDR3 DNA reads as TGTGCCAGCAGCTTAACCAGCGGAGCTATCTACGAGCAGTACTTC. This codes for CASSLTSGAIYEQYF.

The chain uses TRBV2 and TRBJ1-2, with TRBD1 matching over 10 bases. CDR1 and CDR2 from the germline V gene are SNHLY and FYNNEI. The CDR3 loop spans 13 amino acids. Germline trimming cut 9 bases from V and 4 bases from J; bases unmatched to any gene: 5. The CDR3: CARGQGVSYGYTF. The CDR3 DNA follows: TGTGCCAGAGGACAGGGGGTTAGCTATGGCTACACCTTC.

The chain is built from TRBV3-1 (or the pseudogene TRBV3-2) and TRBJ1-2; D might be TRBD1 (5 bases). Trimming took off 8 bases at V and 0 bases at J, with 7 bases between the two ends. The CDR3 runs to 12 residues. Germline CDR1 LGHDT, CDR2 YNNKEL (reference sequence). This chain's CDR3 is CASGGTNYGYTF. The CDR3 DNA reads TGTGCCAGCGGGGGGACTAACTATGGCTACACCTTC.

This chain's CDR3 is CAISEPNHFDEAPDTQYF. The CDR3 bases are TGTGCCATCAGTGAGCCGAACCACTTTGACGAGGCCCCAGATACGCAGTATTTT. The chain is built from TRBV10-3 and TRBJ2-3; D is unresolved. The CDR3 is 18 residues long. CDR1 is ENHRY, CDR2 SYGVKD, per germline. V lost 2 bases, J lost 4 bases, and 22 bases lay in between.

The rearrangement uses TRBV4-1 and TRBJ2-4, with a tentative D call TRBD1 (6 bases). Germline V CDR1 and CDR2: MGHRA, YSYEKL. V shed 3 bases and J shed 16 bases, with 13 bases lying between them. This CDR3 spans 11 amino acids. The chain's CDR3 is CASSHPGHHYF. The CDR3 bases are TGCGCCAGCAGCCACCCGGGACATCACTACTTC.

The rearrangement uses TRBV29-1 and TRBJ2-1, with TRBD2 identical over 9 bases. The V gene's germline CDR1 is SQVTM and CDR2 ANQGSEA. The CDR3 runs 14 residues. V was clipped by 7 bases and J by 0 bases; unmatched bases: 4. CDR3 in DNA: TGCAGCGCCCTAGCGGGACCCTCCTACAATGAGCAGTTCTTC. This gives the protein CSALAGPSYNEQFF.

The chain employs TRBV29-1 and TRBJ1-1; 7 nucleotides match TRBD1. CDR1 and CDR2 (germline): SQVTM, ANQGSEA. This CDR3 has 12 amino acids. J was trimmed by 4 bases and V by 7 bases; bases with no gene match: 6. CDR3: CSATGETTEAFF. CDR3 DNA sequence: TGCAGCGCAACAGGGGAGACCACTGAAGCTTTCTTT.

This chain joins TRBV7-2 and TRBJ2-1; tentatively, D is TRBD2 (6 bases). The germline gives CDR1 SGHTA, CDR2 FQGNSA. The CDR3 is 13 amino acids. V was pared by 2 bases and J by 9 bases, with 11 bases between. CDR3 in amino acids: CASSLRRDGEQFF. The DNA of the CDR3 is TGTGCCAGCAGCTTAAGGCGGGACGGTGAGCAGTTCTTC.

The CDR3 DNA reads as TGTGCCAGCCTTCCTCCGGGACAGGGGGCCTACGAGCAGTACTTC. Its protein is CASLPPGQGAYEQYF. V is TRBV7-9 and J is TRBJ2-7, with TRBD1 matching over 11 bases. V was clipped by 8 bases and J by 2 bases; unmatched bases: 8. The CDR3 totals 15 residues. CDR1 and CDR2 from the germline V gene are SEHNR and FQNEAQ (reference sequence).

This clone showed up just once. The CDR3 coding sequence is TGTGCCAGCATAGACAGGGGGCAGGCCAATGAGCAGTTCTTC. The encoded protein is CASIDRGQANEQFF. This chain uses TRBV6-5 with TRBJ2-1; 10 bases are shared with TRBD1. The J segment lost 6 bases and the V segment lost 7 bases, leaving 6 bases of the junction unmatched. The CDR3 length is 14 residues. Germline V gives CDR1 MNHEY, CDR2 SVGAGI.

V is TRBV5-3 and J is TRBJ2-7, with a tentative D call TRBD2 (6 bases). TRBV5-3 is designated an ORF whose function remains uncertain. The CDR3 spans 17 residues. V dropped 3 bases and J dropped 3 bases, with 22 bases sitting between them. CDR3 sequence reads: CARSYGYGSAGNYEQYF. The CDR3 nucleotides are TGTGCCAGAAGCTACGGCTACGGTAGCGCGGGAAACTACGAGCAGTACTTC.

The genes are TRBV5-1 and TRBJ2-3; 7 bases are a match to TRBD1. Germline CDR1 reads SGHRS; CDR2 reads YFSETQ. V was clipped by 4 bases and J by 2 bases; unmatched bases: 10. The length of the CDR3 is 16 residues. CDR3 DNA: TGCGCCAGCAGCAGGGCACAGGGGATCCACACAGATACGCAGTATTTT. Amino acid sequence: CASSRAQGIHTDTQYF.

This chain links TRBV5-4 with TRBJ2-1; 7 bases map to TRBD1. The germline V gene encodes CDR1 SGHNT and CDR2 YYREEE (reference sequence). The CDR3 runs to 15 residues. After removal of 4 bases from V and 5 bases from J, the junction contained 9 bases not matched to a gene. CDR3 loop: CASSPYKGGHNEQFF. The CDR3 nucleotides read TGTGCCAGCAGCCCTTACAAAGGGGGCCACAATGAGCAGTTCTTC. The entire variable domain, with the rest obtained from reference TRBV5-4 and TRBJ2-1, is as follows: ETGVTQSPTHLIKTRGQQVTLRCSSQSGHNTVSWYQQALGQGPQFIFQYYREEENGRGNFPPRFSGLQFPNYSSELNVNALELDDSALYLCASSPYKGGHNEQFFGPGTRLTVL.

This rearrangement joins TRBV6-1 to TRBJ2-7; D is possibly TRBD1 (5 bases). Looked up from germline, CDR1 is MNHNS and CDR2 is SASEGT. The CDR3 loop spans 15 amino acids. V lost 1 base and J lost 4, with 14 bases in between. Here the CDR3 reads CASSEGGRVGYEQYF. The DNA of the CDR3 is TGTGCCAGCAGTGAAGGTGGCAGGGTCGGTTACGAGCAGTACTTC.

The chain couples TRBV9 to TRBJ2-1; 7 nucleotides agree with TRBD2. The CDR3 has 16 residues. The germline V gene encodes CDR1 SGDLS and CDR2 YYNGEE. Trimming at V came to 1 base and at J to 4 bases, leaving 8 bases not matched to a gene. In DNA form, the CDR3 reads TGTGCCAGCAGCGTAATGGGGCTAGCGGATTACAATGAGCAGTTCTTC. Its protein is CASSVMGLADYNEQFF.

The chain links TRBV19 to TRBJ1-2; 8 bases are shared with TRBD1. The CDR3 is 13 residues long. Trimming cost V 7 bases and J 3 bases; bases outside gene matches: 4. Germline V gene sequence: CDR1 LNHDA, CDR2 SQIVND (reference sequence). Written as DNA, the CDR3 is TGTGCCAGTAATTCGGGACAGGACTATGGCTACACCTTC. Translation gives CASNSGQDYGYTF. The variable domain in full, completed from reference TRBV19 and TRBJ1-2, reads DGGITQSPKYLFRKEGQNVTLSCEQNLNHDAMYWYRQDPGQGLRLIYYSQIVNDFQKGDIAEGYSVSREKKESFPLTVTSAQKNPTAFYLCASNSGQDYGYTFGSGTRLTVV.

CDR3 protein: CATSERGQGYTGELFF. In DNA form, the CDR3 reads TGTGCCACCAGTGAGCGTGGACAGGGCTACACCGGGGAGCTGTTTTTT. The rearrangement links TRBV24-1 to TRBJ2-2; 8 nucleotides align to TRBD1. The CDR3 sequence is 16 residues long. The V gene's germline CDR1 is KGHDR and CDR2 SFDVKD. V lost 4 bases, J lost 3 bases, and 6 bases stayed unmatched.

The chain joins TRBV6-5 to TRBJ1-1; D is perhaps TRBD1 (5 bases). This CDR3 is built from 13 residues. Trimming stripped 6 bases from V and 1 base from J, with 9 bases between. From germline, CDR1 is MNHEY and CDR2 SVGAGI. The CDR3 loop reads CASRSGGNTEAFF. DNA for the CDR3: TGTGCCAGCAGGTCGGGGGGGAACACTGAAGCTTTCTTT.

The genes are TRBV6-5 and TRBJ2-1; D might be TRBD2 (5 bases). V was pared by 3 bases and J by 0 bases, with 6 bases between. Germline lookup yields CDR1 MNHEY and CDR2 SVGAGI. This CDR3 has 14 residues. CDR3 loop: CASSYGSSYNEQFF. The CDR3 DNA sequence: TGTGCCAGCAGTTATGGGAGCTCCTACAATGAGCAGTTCTTC.

CDR3 sequence (DNA): TGTGCCAGCAGCGTAGGGACTAGCGGGAACTACGAGCAGTACTTC. Translation gives CASSVGTSGNYEQYF. The V and J genes are TRBV9 and TRBJ2-7, with TRBD2 matching over 12 bases. Per germline, CDR1 SGDLS and CDR2 YYNGEE. The CDR3 runs 15 residues. J gave up 3 bases and V 0 bases, and 1 base lay outside the gene matches.

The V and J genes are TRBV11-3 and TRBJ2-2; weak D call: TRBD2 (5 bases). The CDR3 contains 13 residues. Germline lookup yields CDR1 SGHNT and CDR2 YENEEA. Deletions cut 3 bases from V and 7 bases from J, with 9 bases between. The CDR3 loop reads CASSFGEGGELFF. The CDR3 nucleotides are TGTGCCAGCAGCTTTGGTGAGGGCGGGGAGCTGTTTTTT. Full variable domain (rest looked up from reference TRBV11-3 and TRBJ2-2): EAGVVQSPRYKIIEKKQPVAFWCNPISGHNTLYWYLQNLGQGPELLIRYENEEAVDDSQLPKDRFSAERLKGVDSTLKIQPAELGDSAVYLCASSFGEGGELFFGEGSRLTVL.

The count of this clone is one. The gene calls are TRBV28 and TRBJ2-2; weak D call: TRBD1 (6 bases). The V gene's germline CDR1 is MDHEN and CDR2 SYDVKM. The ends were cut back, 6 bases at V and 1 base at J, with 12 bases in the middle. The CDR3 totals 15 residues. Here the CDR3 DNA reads TGTGCCAGCAGCTCGGGACAAGTGAACACCGGGGAGCTGTTTTTT. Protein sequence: CASSSGQVNTGELFF. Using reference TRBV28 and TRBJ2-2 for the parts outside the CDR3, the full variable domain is DVKVTQSSRYLVKRTGEKVFLECVQDMDHENMFWYRQDPGLGLRLIYFSYDVKMKEKGDIPEGYSVSREKKERFSLILESASTNQTSMYLCASSSGQVNTGELFFGEGSRLTVL.

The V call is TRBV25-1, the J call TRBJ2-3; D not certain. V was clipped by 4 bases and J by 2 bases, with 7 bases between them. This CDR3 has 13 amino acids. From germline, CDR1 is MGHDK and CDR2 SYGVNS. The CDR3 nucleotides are TGTGCCAGCAGTGTCAGGATCACAGATACGCAGTATTTT. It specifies CASSVRITDTQYF.

Written as DNA, the CDR3 is TGTGCCAGCAGTTTAACGTCCCCGTCCCGAGATGGCTACACCTTC. Protein: CASSLTSPSRDGYTF. The chain is built from TRBV27 and TRBJ1-2, with no clear D. The CDR3 has 15 amino acids. CDR1 is MNHEY, CDR2 SMNVEV, per germline (reference sequence). Trimming removed 2 bases from V and 6 bases from J, with 16 bases in between.

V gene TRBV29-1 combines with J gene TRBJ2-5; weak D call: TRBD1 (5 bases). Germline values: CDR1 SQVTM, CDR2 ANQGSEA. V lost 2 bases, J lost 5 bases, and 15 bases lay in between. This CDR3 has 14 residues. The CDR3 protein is CSVERGYYGETQYF. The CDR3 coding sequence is TGCAGCGTTGAAAGGGGCTATTATGGGGAGACCCAGTACTTC.